This T cell receptor beta chain comes out of a study of post-analysis software for immune sequencing data. Study findings and constraints: In patients, TRBV5-6, TRBV5-1 and TRBV20-1 belonged to 4 or 5 TRBV segments found more frequently than in controls. Pronounced co-clustering by F measure was evident among identically batched samples. Controls showed significantly higher normalized Chao1 diversity than did multiple sclerosis patients.

As to this clonotype: What it binds is not known.

Germline values: CDR1 MNHNY, CDR2 SVGAGI (reference sequence). The CDR3 extends over 12 amino acids. Trimming stripped 2 bases from V and 7 bases from J, with 8 bases between. TCR beta cDNA libraries included unique molecular identifiers. The yield from roughly 1 to 10 million T cells was 500,000 or so cDNA molecules in total. TCRdb fed the PCR reads into MiXCR, producing one record per CDR3 protein. The profile shows around 160,000 distinct CDR3 sequences, about 36% of them singletons. The sample was blood, taken after autologous hematopoietic stem cell transplantation. The receptor comes from a girl aged 5 to 17 with multiple sclerosis. The chain carries TRBV6-6 and TRBJ2-5; D call uncertain. The CDR3 bases are TGTGCCAGCAGTTACGTCGTTGGGACCCAGTACTTC. This translates into CASSYVVGTQYF.